This record concerns one T cell receptor (beta chain) sequence. What it binds is not known. This entry comes from a study of shared clonotypes between healthy human individuals. Study outcomes and limitations: Larger estimated richness was generally seen in naive subsets than in memory subsets.

The data were produced by immunoSEQ multiplex PCR, yet TCRdb's version contains in-frame clones alone and is incomplete. The repertoire consists of roughly 1,100,000 clones, with 65% to 75% occurring once and the leading ten covering roughly 1.5%. Trimming shortened V by 4 bases and J by 5 bases, and 17 bases separated the two germline ends. The CDR3 sequence is 15 residues long. Germline CDR1 and CDR2: WSHSY and SAAADI. The chain carries TRBV10-2 and TRBJ1-2; D is perhaps TRBD1 (5 bases). Sample: memory CD4+ T cells sorted from blood. The subset denotes: CD45RA-negative fraction. This receptor was identified in a man between 18 and 35 years old in good health. The CDR3 here is CASSGTGLGVYGYTF. In DNA, the CDR3 is TGCGCCAGCAGTGGTACGGGGCTAGGGGTATATGGCTACACCTTC.